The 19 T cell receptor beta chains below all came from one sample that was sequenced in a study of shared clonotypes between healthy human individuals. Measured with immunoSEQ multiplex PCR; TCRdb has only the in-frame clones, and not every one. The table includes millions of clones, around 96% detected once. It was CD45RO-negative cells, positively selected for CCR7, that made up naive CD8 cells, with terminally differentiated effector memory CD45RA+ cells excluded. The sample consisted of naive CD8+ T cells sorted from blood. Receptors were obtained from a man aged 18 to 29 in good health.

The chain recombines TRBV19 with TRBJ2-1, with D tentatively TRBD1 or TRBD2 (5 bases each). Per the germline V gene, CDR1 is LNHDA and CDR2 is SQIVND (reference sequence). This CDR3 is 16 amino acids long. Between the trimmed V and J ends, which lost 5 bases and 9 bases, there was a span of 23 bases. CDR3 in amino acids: CASSGGTSFPSGEQFF. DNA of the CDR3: TGTGCCAGTAGTGGGGGAACTAGTTTCCCCTCCGGTGAGCAGTTCTTC. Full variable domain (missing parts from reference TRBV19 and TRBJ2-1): DGGITQSPKYLFRKEGQNVTLSCEQNLNHDAMYWYRQDPGQGLRLIYYSQIVNDFQKGDIAEGYSVSREKKESFPLTVTSAQKNPTAFYLCASSGGTSFPSGEQFFGPGTRLTVL.

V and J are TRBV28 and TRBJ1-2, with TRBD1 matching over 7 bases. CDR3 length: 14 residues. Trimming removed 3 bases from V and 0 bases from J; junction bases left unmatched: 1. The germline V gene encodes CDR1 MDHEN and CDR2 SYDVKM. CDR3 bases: TGTGCCAGCAGTTTCCAGGGGGCTAACTATGGCTACACCTTC. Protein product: CASSFQGANYGYTF.

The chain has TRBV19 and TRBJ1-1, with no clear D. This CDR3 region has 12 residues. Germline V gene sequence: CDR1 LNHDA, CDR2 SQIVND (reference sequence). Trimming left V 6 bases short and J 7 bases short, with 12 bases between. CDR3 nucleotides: TGTGCCAGTAGGGCTACAATTGTTGAAGCTTTCTTT. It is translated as CASRATIVEAFF.

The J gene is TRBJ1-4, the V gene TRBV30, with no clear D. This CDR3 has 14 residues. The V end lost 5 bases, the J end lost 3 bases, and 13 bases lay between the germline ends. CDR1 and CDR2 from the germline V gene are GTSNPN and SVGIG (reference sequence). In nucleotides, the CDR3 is TGTGCCTGGCCGATAAATCAGCCTAATGAAAAACTGTTTTTT. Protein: CAWPINQPNEKLFF.

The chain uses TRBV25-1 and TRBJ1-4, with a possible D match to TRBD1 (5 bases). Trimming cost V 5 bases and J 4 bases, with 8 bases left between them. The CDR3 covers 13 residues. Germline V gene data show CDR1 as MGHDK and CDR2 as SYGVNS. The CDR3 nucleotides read TGTGCCAGCAGTCCGGGGGGTAATGAAAAACTGTTTTTT. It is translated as CASSPGGNEKLFF.

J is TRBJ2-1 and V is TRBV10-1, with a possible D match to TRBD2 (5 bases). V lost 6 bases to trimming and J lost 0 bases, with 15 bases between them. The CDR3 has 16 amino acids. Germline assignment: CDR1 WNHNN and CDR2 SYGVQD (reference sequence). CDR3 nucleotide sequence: TGCGCCAGCAGCGGGGAAAAATCAAGCTCCTACAATGAGCAGTTCTTC. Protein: CASSGEKSSSYNEQFF.

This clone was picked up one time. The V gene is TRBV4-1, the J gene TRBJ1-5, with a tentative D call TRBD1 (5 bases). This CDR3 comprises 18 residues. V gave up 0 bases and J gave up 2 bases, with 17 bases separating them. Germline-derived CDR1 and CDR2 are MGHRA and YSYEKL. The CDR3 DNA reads TGCGCCAGCAGCCAAGACCAGCAGTACGCGGGACGCAATCAGCCCCAGCATTTT. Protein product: CASSQDQQYAGRNQPQHF.

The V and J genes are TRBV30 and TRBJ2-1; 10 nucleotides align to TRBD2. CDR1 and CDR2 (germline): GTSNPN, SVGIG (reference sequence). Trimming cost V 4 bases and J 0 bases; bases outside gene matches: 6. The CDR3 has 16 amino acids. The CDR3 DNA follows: TGTGCCTGGATTCCGGGACTAGCGACCTCCTACAATGAGCAGTTCTTC. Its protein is CAWIPGLATSYNEQFF.

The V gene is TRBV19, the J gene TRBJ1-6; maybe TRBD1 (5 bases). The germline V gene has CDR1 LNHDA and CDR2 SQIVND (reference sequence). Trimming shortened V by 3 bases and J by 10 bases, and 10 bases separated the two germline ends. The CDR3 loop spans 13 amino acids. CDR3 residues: CASSIGGGSPLHF. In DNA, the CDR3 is TGTGCCAGTAGTATCGGGGGAGGGTCACCCCTCCACTTT.

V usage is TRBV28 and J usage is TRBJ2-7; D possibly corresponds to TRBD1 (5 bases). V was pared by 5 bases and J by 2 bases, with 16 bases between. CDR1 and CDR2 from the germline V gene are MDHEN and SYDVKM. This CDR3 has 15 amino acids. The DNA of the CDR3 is TGTGCCAGCAGTGTTTACCTACAGGCTCCCTACGAGCAGTACTTC. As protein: CASSVYLQAPYEQYF.

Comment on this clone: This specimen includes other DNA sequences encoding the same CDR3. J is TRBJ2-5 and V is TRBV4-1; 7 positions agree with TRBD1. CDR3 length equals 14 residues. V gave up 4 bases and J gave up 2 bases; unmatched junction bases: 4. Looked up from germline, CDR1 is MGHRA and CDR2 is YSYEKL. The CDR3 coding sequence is TGCGCCAGCAGCCCCCGGACAGGTCAAGAGACCCAGTACTTC. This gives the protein CASSPRTGQETQYF.

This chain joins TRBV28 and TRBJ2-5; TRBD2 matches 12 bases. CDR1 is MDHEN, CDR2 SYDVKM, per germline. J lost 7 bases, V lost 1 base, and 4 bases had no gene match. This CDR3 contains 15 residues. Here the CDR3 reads CASSLSSGGDGTQYF. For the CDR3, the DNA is TGTGCCAGCAGTTTATCTAGCGGGGGGGACGGGACCCAGTACTTC.

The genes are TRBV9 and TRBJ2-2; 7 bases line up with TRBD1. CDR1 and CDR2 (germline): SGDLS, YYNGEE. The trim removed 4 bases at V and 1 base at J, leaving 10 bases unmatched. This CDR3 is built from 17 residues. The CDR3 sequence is CASSHTLTGLNTGELFF. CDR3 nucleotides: TGTGCCAGCAGCCACACCTTGACAGGGTTGAACACCGGGGAGCTGTTTTTT.

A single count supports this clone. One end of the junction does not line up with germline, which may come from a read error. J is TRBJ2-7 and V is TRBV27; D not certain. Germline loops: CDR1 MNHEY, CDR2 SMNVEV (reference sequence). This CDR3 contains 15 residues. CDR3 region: CASSLSPGPNYEQYF. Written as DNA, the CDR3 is TGTGCCAGCAGTCTATCGCCCGGGCCTAACTACGAGCAGTACTTC.

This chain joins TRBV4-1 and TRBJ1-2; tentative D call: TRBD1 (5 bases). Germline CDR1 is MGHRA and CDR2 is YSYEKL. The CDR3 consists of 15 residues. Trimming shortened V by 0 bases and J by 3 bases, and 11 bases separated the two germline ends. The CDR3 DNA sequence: TGCGCCAGCAGCCAAGAGGAGGGGACGGACTATGGCTACACCTTC. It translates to CASSQEEGTDYGYTF.

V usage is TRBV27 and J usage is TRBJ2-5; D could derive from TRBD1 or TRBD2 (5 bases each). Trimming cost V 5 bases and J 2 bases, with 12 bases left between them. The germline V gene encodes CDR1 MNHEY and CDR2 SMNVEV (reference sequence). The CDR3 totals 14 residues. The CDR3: CASSPVGVQETQYF. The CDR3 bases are TGTGCCAGCAGTCCGGTGGGGGTTCAAGAGACCCAGTACTTC.

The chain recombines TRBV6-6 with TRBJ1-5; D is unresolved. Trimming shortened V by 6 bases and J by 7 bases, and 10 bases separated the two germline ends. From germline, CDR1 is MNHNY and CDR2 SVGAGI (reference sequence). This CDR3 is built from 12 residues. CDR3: CASSPSSQPQHF. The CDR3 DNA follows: TGTGCCAGCAGCCCTTCTTCCCAGCCCCAGCATTTT.

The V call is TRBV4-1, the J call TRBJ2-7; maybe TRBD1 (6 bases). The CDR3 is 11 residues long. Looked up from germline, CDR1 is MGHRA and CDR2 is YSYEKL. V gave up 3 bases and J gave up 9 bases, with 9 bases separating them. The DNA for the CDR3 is TGCGCCAGCAGCCATATAGGGGGGCAGTACTTC. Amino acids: CASSHIGGQYF.

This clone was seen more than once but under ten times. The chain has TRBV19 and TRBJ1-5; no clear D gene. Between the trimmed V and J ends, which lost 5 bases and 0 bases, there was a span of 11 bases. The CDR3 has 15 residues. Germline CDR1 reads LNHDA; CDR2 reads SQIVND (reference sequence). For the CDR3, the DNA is TGTGCCAGTAGTGAGGCCTCCTATAGCAATCAGCCCCAGCATTTT. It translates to CASSEASYSNQPQHF.